Here is one T cell receptor (beta chain) with its context. Clones were read by immunoSEQ multiplex PCR, and TCRdb kept only the in-frame ones, dropping some. The sample contains 20,000 to 30,000 clones, less than 90% of which appear only once. The data belong to a study of OX40 agonist ivuxolimab in advanced cancers. Germline CDR1 reads SEHNR; CDR2 reads FQNEAQ (reference sequence). Germline trimming cut 6 bases from V and 7 bases from J; bases unmatched to any gene: 5. The length of the CDR3 is 14 residues. The sequence was obtained from an adult with an advanced solid tumor such as melanoma, head and neck, liver or kidney cancer. The sample consisted of CD4+ or CD8+ T cells sorted from blood, taken in a trial of the OX40 agonist ivuxolimab. The chain uses TRBV7-9 and TRBJ2-1; TRBD1 aligns across 11 bases. The CDR3 loop reads CASSSGQGVNEQFF. The CDR3 bases are TGTGCCAGCAGTTCGGGACAGGGGGTAAATGAGCAGTTCTTC.